The sequence of this TCR beta chain was determined in a study of cytomegalovirus exposure and HLA in healthy donors (TCRdb year 2017). Study-wide context: According to a later analysis, one platform produced both the 100 to 150 validation repertoires and the 720 or so repertoires of the first cohort. To predict cytomegalovirus infection status, the study brought together high-throughput TCR immunosequencing, statistical association of individual TCRs with disease status, and machine learning. Besides the first cohort of some 670 subjects, a separate validation cohort made up of 90 to 150 different subjects was used. The study aimed to test whether cataloging public T cell receptors could reveal signatures of past pathogen exposure.

The donors belonged to the validation cohort of about 120 subjects, which was separate from the approximately 700-subject first cohort. Results and caveats for the whole study, not just this receptor: A later analysis lacked HLA typing for the validation cohort, so it scored co-occurrence in that cohort across all 110 or so repertoires. While some public TCRs were present in many individuals, most TCR sequences turned up only very rarely across donors. According to the authors, the approach could potentially be generalized to other disease states and immunological phenotypes. The study gave a list of 150 to 200 TCR beta chains associated with cytomegalovirus. The classifier was reported to diagnose cytomegalovirus status with high specificity and sensitivity in both the original and validation cohorts. A later analysis found that TCRs clustered in the first cohort also tended to co-occur in the 110 or so validation repertoires, with 94% of cluster scores above 0. In vitro tests confirmed that a few of the cytomegalovirus-associated TCR beta chains recognize cytomegalovirus antigens.

This clone occurred once. The target of this receptor is not known. Base qualities are missing; no much larger clone stands one base away. Libraries were prepared through the immunoSEQ multiplex PCR assay. The paper's data handling went like this. A statistical classification framework was developed to diagnose cytomegalovirus status using the catalog of TCR beta chain sequences. TCRdb stores this immuneACCESS table with in-frame sequences only. Part of the clones is absent; in the studies checked, under half of the shortfall reflects unresolved V genes, and no reason is known for the rest. The V and J calls and clone size are taken from that table; D and trimming were inferred from the DNA. The sample includes some 61,000 clones, with 95% to 98% observed a single time. The ten most abundant clones make up around 1.6% of the sample. Looking up the germline V gene (reference sequence) yields CDR1 SGHNT and CDR2 YYREEE. V is cut back by 4 bases and J by 5 bases, with 6 bases in the junction unmatched. The CDR3 covers 14 residues, taking in both the cysteine and the phenylalanine. The entry retains the CDR3 DNA only, 42 bases that are in frame from base 1.

This clonotype originated in a young woman in good health and CMV-seropositive. The receptor chain draws on TRBV5-4 and TRBJ2-7, with 10 bases aligning to TRBD2. Sequencing was performed on PBMCs. The CDR3 in this case is CASSRSGRLDEQYF. The DNA is TGTGCCAGCAGCCGTAGCGGGAGGCTCGACGAGCAGTACTTC.